One T cell receptor beta chain is described in this entry. Its matching antigen is unknown. The data derive from a study of vaccination and CD4 T cells after COVID-19. Study-level background: After nasal swab PCR-confirmed SARS-CoV-2, several convalescents had mild disease and one severe. The stimulus for the cells was overlapping spike peptides derived from SARS-CoV-2, HCoV-NL63, HCoV-OC43 and HCoV-229E.

The ends were cut back, 5 bases at V and 6 bases at J, with 11 bases in the middle. CDR3 size: 13 residues. Germline CDR1 and CDR2: KGHSH and LQKENI. Stated treatment: 10-day PBMC culture with coronavirus spike peptide pools or control peptides (ViraFEST assay). With the Oncomine TCR Beta short-read assay, DNA from cultured CD4+ T cells was sequenced. TCRdb independently ran MiXCR on the PCR reads; one entry per CDR3 protein. The sample shows 9,000 to 15,000 distinct CDR3 sequences, 76% of them seen only once. The sequence was collected from a human donor who had recovered from COVID-19. Sequencing input: CD4+ T cells from blood, cultured in vitro. The chain joins TRBV18 to TRBJ2-1; D unclear. CDR3 amino acids: CASSTYGGNEQFF. In DNA form, the CDR3 reads TGTGCCAGCTCAACCTATGGCGGCAATGAGCAGTTCTTC.